Listed here is a single T cell receptor (beta chain). The data stem from a study of glioma-infiltrating T cells. TCR alpha and beta CDR3 regions were amplified from RNA using iRepertoire nested multiplex PCR. TCRdb re-derived calls from the multiplex PCR reads in MiXCR, one entry per CDR3 protein. The table has roughly 130,000 distinct CDR3 sequences, 24% seen once. The germline gives CDR1 SEHNR, CDR2 FQNEAQ (reference sequence). The ends were cut back, 4 bases at V and 6 bases at J, with 16 bases in the middle. The CDR3 runs 15 residues. The sample comprised glioma tissue, nonneoplastic brain tissue, or PBMCs (not recorded which). This TCR derives from a human donor with low-grade glioma or glioblastoma, undergoing nonglioma brain surgery, or in good health (not recorded which). The genes are TRBV7-9 and TRBJ2-1; D might be TRBD2 (5 bases). The CDR3 region has the DNA TGTGCCAGCAGCTCCCGGAGAGGGTACGGCAATGAGCAGTTCTTC. As protein: CASSSRRGYGNEQFF.